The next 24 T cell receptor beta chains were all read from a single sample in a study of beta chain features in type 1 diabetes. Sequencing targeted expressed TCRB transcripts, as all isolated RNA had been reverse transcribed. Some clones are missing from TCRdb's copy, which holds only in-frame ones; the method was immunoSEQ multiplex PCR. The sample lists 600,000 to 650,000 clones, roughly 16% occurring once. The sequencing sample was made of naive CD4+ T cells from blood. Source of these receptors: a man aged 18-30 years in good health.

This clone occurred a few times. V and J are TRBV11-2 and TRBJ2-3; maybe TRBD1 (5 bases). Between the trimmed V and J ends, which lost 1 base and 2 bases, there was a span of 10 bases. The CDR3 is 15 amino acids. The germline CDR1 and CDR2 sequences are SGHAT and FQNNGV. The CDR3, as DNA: TGTGCCAGCAGCTTAGGACAGATTATCACAGATACGCAGTATTTT. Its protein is CASSLGQIITDTQYF.

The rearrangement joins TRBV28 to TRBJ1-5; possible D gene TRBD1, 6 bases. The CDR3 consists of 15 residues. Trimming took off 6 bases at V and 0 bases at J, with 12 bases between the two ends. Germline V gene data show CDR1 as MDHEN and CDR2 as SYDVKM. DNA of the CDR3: TGTGCCAGCAGGTCCGGGACATATAGCAATCAGCCCCAGCATTTT. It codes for CASRSGTYSNQPQHF. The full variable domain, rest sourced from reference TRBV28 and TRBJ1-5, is DVKVTQSSRYLVKRTGEKVFLECVQDMDHENMFWYRQDPGLGLRLIYFSYDVKMKEKGDIPEGYSVSREKKERFSLILESASTNQTSMYLCASRSGTYSNQPQHFGDGTRLSIL.

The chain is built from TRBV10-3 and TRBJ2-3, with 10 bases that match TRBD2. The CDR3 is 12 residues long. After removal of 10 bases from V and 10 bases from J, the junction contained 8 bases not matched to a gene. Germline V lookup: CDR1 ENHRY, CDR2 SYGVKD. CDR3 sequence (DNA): TGTGCCACCTCCGGGACTAGCGATTCGCAGTATTTT. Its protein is CATSGTSDSQYF.

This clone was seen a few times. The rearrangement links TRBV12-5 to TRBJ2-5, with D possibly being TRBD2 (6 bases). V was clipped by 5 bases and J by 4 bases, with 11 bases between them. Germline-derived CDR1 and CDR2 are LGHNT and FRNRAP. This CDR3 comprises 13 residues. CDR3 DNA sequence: TGTGCTAGTGGTCCCTCCGGGGGAGAGACCCAGTACTTC. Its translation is CASGPSGGETQYF.

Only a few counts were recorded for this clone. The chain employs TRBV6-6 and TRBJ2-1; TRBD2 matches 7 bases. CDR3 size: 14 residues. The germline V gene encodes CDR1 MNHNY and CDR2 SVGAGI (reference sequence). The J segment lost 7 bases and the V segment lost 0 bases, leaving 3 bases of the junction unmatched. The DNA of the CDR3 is TGTGCCAGCAGTTACTCCAGGGAGGGAAATGAGCAGTTCTTC. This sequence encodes CASSYSREGNEQFF.

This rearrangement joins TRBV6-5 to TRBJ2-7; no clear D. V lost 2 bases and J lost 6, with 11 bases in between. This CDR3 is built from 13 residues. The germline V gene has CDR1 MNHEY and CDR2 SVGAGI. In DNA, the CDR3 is TGTGCCAGCAGTTACCTCGGATCTTTCGAGCAGTACTTC. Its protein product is CASSYLGSFEQYF.

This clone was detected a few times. CDR3 DNA: TGTGCCAGCACCACTCTCTACTCCCTGGGGGCCTACAATGAGCAGTTCTTC. As protein: CASTTLYSLGAYNEQFF. The chain joins TRBV28 to TRBJ2-1; D could derive from TRBD1 or TRBD2 (5 bases each). Trimming left V 7 bases short and J 2 bases short, with 21 bases between. CDR3 length equals 17 residues. Germline V CDR1 and CDR2: MDHEN, SYDVKM.

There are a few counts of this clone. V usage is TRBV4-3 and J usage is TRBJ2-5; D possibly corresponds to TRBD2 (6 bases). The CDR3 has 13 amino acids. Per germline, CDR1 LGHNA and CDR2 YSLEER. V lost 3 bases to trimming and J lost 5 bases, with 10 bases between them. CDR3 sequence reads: CASSQGLEETQYF. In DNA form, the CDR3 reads TGCGCCAGCAGCCAGGGACTCGAGGAGACCCAGTACTTC.

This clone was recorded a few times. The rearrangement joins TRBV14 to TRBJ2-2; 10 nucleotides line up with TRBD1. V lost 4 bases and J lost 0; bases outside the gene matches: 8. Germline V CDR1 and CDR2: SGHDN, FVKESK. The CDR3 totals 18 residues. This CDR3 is CASSPRQGAKANTGELFF. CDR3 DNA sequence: TGTGCCAGCAGCCCTCGACAGGGGGCGAAGGCGAACACCGGGGAGCTGTTTTTT.

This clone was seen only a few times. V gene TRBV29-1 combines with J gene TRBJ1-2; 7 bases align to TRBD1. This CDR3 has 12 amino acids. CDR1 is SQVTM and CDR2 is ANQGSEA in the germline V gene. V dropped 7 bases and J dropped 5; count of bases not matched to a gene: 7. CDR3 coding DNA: TGCAGCGCTGGACAGGCGAATTATGGCTACACCTTC. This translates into CSAGQANYGYTF.

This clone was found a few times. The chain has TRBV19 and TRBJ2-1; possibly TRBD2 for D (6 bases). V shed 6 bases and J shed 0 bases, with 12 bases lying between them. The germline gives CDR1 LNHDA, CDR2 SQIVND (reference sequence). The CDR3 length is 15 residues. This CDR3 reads CASSYGSLSYNEQFF. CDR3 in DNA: TGTGCCAGTAGCTACGGGAGCCTCTCCTACAATGAGCAGTTCTTC. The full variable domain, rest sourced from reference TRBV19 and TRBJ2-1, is DGGITQSPKYLFRKEGQNVTLSCEQNLNHDAMYWYRQDPGQGLRLIYYSQIVNDFQKGDIAEGYSVSREKKESFPLTVTSAQKNPTAFYLCASSYGSLSYNEQFFGPGTRLTVL.

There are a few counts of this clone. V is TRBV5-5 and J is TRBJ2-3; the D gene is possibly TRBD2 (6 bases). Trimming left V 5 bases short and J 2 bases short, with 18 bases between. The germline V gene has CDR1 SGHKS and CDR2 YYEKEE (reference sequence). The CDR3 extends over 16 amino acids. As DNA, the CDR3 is TGTGCCAGCAGACCCAGGACTACACACTTCACAGATACGCAGTATTTT. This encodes CASRPRTTHFTDTQYF.

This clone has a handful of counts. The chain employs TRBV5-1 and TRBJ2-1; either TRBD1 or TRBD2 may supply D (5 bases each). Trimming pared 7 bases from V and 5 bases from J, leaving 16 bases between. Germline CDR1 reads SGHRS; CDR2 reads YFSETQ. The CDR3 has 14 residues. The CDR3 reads CASAPGRANNEQFF. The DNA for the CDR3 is TGCGCCAGCGCTCCGGGACGAGCTAACAATGAGCAGTTCTTC.

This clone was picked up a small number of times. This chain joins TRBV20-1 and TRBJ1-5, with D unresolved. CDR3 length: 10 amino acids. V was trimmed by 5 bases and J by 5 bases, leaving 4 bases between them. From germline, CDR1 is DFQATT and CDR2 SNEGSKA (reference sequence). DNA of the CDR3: TGCAGTGCTGACGATCAGCCCCAGCATTTT. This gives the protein CSADDQPQHF.

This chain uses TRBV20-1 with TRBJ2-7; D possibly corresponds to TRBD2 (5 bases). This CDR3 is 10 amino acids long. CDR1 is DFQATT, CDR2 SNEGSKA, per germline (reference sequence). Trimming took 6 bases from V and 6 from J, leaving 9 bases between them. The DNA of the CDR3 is TGCAGTGCCGGTCGGGGCGAGCAGTACTTC. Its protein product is CSAGRGEQYF.

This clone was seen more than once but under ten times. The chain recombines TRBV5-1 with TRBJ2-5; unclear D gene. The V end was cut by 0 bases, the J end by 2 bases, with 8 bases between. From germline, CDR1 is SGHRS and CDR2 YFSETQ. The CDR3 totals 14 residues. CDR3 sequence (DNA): TGCGCCAGCAGCTTGGGTCAGAAGCAAGAGACCCAGTACTTC. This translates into CASSLGQKQETQYF. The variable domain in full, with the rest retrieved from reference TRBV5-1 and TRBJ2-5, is KAGVTQTPRYLIKTRGQQVTLSCSPISGHRSVSWYQQTPGQGLQFLFEYFSETQRNKGNFPGRFSGRQFSNSRSEMNVSTLELGDSALYLCASSLGQKQETQYFGPGTRLLVL.

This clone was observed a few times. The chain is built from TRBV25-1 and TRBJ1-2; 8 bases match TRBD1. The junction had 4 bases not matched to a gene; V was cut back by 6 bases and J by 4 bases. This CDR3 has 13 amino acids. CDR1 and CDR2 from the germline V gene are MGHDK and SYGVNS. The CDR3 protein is CASSAGTGYGYTF. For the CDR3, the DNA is TGTGCCAGCAGCGCCGGGACAGGCTATGGCTACACCTTC.

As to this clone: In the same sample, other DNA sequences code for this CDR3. This chain's CDR3 is CASSVGGSSTDTQYF. The CDR3 DNA follows: TGTGCCAGCAGCGTAGGGGGCTCCAGCACAGATACGCAGTATTTT. This sequence joins TRBV9 and TRBJ2-3; D may be TRBD1 (5 bases). V dropped 0 bases and J dropped 0 bases, with 8 bases sitting between them. The CDR3 totals 15 residues. In germline, CDR1 is SGDLS, CDR2 YYNGEE.

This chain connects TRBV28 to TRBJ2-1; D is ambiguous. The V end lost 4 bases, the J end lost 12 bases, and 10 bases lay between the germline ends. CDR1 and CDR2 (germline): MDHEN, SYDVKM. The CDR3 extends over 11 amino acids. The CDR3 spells CASSYGLGQFF. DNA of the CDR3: TGTGCCAGCAGTTACGGGCTCGGGCAGTTCTTC.

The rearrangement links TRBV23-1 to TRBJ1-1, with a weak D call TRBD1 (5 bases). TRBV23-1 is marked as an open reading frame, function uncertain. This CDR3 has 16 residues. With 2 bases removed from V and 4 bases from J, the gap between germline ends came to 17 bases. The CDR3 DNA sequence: TGCGCCAGCAGTCAAGGATTCTCCAGGGTGGCCACTGAAGCTTTCTTT. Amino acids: CASSQGFSRVATEAFF.

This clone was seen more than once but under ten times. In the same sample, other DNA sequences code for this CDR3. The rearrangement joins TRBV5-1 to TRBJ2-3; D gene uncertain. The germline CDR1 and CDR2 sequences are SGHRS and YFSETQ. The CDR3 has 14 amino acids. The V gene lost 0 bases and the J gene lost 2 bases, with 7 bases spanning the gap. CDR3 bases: TGCGCCAGCAGCTTGGGTGGCAACACAGATACGCAGTATTTT. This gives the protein CASSLGGNTDTQYF.

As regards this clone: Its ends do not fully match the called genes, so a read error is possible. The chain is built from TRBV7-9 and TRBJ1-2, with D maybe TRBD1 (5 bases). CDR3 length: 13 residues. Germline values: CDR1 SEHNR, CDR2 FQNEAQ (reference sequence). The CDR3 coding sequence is TGTGCCAGCAGCCAGACAGTTAACTATGGCCACACCTTC. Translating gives CASSQTVNYGHTF.

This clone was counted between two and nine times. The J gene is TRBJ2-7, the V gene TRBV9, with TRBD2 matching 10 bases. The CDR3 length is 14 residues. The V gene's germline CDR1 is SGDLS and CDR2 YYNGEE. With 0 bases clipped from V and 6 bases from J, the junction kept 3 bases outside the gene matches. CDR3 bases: TGTGCCAGCAGCGTAGCGGGGACTAGCGCCGAGCAGTACTTC. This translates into CASSVAGTSAEQYF.

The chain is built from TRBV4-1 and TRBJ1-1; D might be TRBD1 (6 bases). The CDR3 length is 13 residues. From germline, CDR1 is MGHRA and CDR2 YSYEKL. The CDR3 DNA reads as TGCGCGAGTGAGGGGGGAAGGAACACTGAAGCTTTCTTT. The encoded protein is CASEGGRNTEAFF.